This T cell receptor (beta chain) was captured in a study of T cell changes during pregnancy in multiple sclerosis. The length of the CDR3 is 17 residues. Germline trimming cut 4 bases from V and 1 base from J; bases unmatched to any gene: 11. Germline CDR1 reads SGHRS; CDR2 reads YFSETQ. The table came from immunoSEQ multiplex PCR; TCRdb's copy has only in-frame clones and leaves some out. The sample shows tens of thousands of clones, about 91% of them seen only once. The clonotype comes from a female donor in good health, enrolled as a control in a pregnancy study. The V gene is TRBV5-1, the J gene TRBJ2-7; 10 bases are a match to TRBD2. The starting material was CD4+ T cells from peripheral blood mononuclear cells, obtained in the third trimester of pregnancy. This chain's CDR3 is CASSRTPIAGGSYEQYF. CDR3 sequence (DNA): TGCGCCAGCAGCCGCACCCCAATAGCGGGGGGTTCCTACGAGCAGTACTTC.